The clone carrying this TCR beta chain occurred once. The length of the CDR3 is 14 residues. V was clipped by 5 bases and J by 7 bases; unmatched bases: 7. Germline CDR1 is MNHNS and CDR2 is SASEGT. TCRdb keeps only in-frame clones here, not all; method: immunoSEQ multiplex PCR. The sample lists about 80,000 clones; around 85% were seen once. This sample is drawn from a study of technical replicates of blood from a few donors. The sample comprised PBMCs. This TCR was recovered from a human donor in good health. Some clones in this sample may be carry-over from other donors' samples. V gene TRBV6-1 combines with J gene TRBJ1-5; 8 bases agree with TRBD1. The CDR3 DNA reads TGTGCCAGCAGTCTTTCAGGGGGCGGGCAGCCCCAGCATTTT. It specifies CASSLSGGGQPQHF.